Sequencing of this T cell receptor beta chain was carried out in a study of CD8 T cells in Susac syndrome. Negative magnetic isolation gave CD8+ and CD4+ cells; FACS enriched CD8+ TEMRA. Reverse transcription of 0.5 to 1 ug RNA was performed with random hexamers. Multiplex PCR with immunoSEQ amplified the TCR beta CDR3 across 54 Vbeta and 13 Jbeta. TCRdb redid the calling of the immunoSEQ multiplex PCR reads with MiXCR, one entry per CDR3 protein. The repertoire holds about 130,000 distinct CDR3 sequences, with approximately 95% as singletons. Germline loops: CDR1 SEHNR, CDR2 FQNEAQ (reference sequence). CDR3 length: 14 amino acids. V was shortened by 2 bases and J by 0 bases, with 7 bases between the two germline ends.

The sequence was collected from a human donor with multiple sclerosis. Material for sequencing was CD8+ T cells from PBMCs. J is TRBJ1-2 and V is TRBV7-9, with D uncertain. The CDR3 here is CASSLSTTNYGYTF. CDR3 nucleotide sequence: TGTGCCAGCAGCTTATCTACTACTAACTATGGCTACACCTTC.